This TCR beta chain was sequenced during a study of siplizumab effects on memory and regulatory T cells. Study-wide findings and caveats: The suppressive capacity of proliferating Tregs from siplizumab cultures remained unconfirmed. Roughly 75-95% of proliferating CD4+ or CD8+ clones lacked an assignable naive or memory phenotype. Alloreactive sequences from unstimulated CD4+ memory cells fell significantly with siplizumab. Researchers could map only a minor fraction of alloreactive clones to unstimulated subsets.

In the case of this clone: The antigen is not known. At one boundary the junction diverges from the germline segment, which might be a read error.

Here immunoSEQ multiplex PCR was the method, and the copy in TCRdb shows in-frame clones only, minus some. This sample has roughly 110,000 clones, with just over 90% found just once. The source is a human donor in good health. The sequenced material came from non-Treg CD4+ T cells sorted from blood.

CDR3 amino acids: CASSLGHVLSSYQQYF. In nucleotides, the CDR3 is TGTGCCAGCAGCTTAGGACACGTCCTTAGCTCCTACCAGCAGTACTTC. The chain carries TRBV11-1 and TRBJ2-7; D not certain. Per germline, CDR1 SGHAT and CDR2 FQDESV (reference sequence). The CDR3 loop spans 16 amino acids.